This T cell receptor beta chain was captured in a study of shared clonotypes between healthy human individuals. Assay runs were performed at deep level. About 30,000 T cell genomes, or around 0.2 ug DNA, went into the sorted-subset replicate PCRs. Sequencing used immunoSEQ multiplex PCR; TCRdb keeps in-frame clones, though not all of them. The sample yields approximately 530,000 clones, 90% to 96% seen once. In this sample, this clone turned up once. Antigen: not known. This CDR3 has 15 residues. Trimming stripped 5 bases from V and 8 bases from J, with 21 bases between. Looked up from germline, CDR1 is LNHDA and CDR2 is SQIVND (reference sequence). Overall study results and limits: Represented genetic and exposure-history diversity was restricted by having few donors. Estimated clonotype richness was generally higher in naive than memory subsets.

What was sequenced was naive CD4+ T cells sorted from blood. Subset specified: CD45RA+ positively selected. This sequence originates from a woman in her 30s in good health. The chain links TRBV19 to TRBJ1-2, with D possibly TRBD1 on 5 matching bases. CDR3 residues: CASSQRDSLNGGYTF. The CDR3 DNA follows: TGTGCCAGTAGTCAACGGGACTCTCTTAATGGGGGCTACACCTTC.